Sequencing of this T cell receptor (beta chain) was carried out in a study of neurological immune-mediated disorders. From 2 million PBMCs stored at -80 C, the unsorted libraries were generated. This clonotype occurred many times. CDR3 size: 14 residues. The V end was cut by 4 bases, the J end by 4 bases, with 13 bases between. Germline values: CDR1 MGHDK, CDR2 SYGVNS. Using its own MiXCR run on the 5' RACE reads, TCRdb lists one record per CDR3 protein. Among about 66,000 distinct CDR3 sequences listed, 3.4% were seen once. This receptor was obtained from a man in his forties with multiple sclerosis. The material sequenced was PBMCs. V usage is TRBV25-1 and J usage is TRBJ1-1, with TRBD1 as a possible D gene (5 bases). The chain's CDR3 is CASSALIGGTEAFF. CDR3 in DNA: TGTGCCAGCAGTGCCCTAATCGGGGGCACTGAAGCTTTCTTT. The full variable domain, with the rest looked up from reference TRBV25-1 and TRBJ1-1, is EADIYQTPRYLVIGTGKKITLECSQTMGHDKMYWYQQDPGMELHLIHYSYGVNSTEKGDLSSESTVSRIRTEHFPLTLESARPSHTSQYLCASSALIGGTEAFFGQGTRLTVV.